The 2 T cell receptor beta chains below were found in one sample sequenced in a study of human CD4 T cells and Enterobacteriaceae. Using immunoSEQ multiplex PCR, the repertoire was profiled, and TCRdb retains in-frame clones only, with some absent. The sample yields 27,000 or so clones, about 80% seen once. The memory gate held CD4+ cells that were not CD45RA+CCR7+CD95- naive cells, over 95% pure. The sequenced sample consisted of memory CD4+ T cells from blood. The receptors stem from a human donor in good health.

The genes are TRBV5-6 and TRBJ2-3; TRBD1 matches at 12 bases. Germline V lookup: CDR1 SGHDT, CDR2 YYEEEE. This CDR3 is 17 amino acids long. V lost 0 bases and J lost 6; bases outside the gene matches: 8. The CDR3 sequence is CASSLVRGQGAGDTQYF. For the CDR3, the DNA is TGTGCCAGCAGCTTGGTGCGGGGACAGGGGGCAGGGGATACGCAGTATTTT.

V is TRBV4-1 and J is TRBJ2-1; D is possibly TRBD2 (6 bases). CDR3 length: 15 amino acids. CDR1 is MGHRA, CDR2 YSYEKL, per germline. The V gene lost 3 bases and the J gene lost 0 bases, with 9 bases spanning the gap. DNA for the CDR3: TGCGCCAGCAGCCATGTTAGCGGCTCCTACAATGAGCAGTTCTTC. Translating it yields CASSHVSGSYNEQFF.